The present TCR beta chain was sequenced within a study of T cell responses to AZD1222 COVID-19 vaccine. Study results and caveats: Nearly half of spike-specific TCRs reportedly go after variant regions that carry no mutations.

Germline V gives CDR1 LNHDA, CDR2 SQIVND (reference sequence). The CDR3 runs 15 residues. J was trimmed by 4 bases and V by 5 bases; bases with no gene match: 5. Details on this clone: Its antigen remains unknown.

TCRdb keeps only in-frame clones here, not all; method: immunoSEQ multiplex PCR. This sample has 150,000 to 200,000 clones; 85% to 95% occur once, and the top ten carry about 2.8%. The chain carries TRBV19 and TRBJ2-5; the match to TRBD2 covers 12 bases. The receptor comes from an adult in good health. Material: peripheral blood, obtained on day 0 of AZD1222 vaccination. The CDR3 loop reads CASSSGLAGTETQYF. In DNA, the CDR3 is TGTGCCAGTAGTTCAGGACTAGCGGGAACAGAGACCCAGTACTTC.